What follows are 24 T cell receptor beta chains derived from one specimen sequenced in a study of T-cell memory formation after mild COVID-19 (TCRdb year 2021). The protocol used for the library was 5' RACE. TCRdb records Illumina NovaSeq 6000 as the sequencer. The public reads were run again by TCRdb, first through fastp at Q25 and then through MiXCR, and only productive beta chains were kept. Records with the same CDR3 protein are collapsed into one entry carrying the most frequent genes and DNA. The table for this sample lists 200,000 to 250,000 distinct CDR3 sequences; over 7.5% of them were counted only once. Jointly, the top ten make up roughly 3.5% of the sample. The sample consisted of PBMCs or a T cell subset sorted from them (not recorded which). These receptors were taken from a man aged 18 to 30 who had mild COVID-19 (a few samples of this study predate the infection). The sample titles of this study are shuffled in the database, so cell type and time point are left out; the donor was told from shared clones.

The chain joins TRBV4-1 to TRBJ1-1; D not resolved. This CDR3 comprises 14 residues. V lost 3 bases, J lost 2 bases, and 10 bases lay in between. Germline V lookup: CDR1 MGHRA, CDR2 YSYEKL. Here the CDR3 reads CASSHPIENTEAFF. DNA of the CDR3: TGCGCCAGCAGCCATCCGATAGAAAACACTGAAGCTTTCTTT.

This chain joins TRBV5-1 and TRBJ2-5, with D possibly being TRBD1 (6 bases). Trimming shortened V by 0 bases and J by 4 bases, and 13 bases separated the two germline ends. Germline assignment: CDR1 SGHRS and CDR2 YFSETQ. CDR3 size: 15 residues. The chain's CDR3 is CASSLGGGDRETQYF. CDR3 DNA: TGCGCCAGCAGCTTGGGAGGGGGTGATCGAGAGACCCAGTACTTC. The whole variable domain, remainder taken from reference TRBV5-1 and TRBJ2-5, is KAGVTQTPRYLIKTRGQQVTLSCSPISGHRSVSWYQQTPGQGLQFLFEYFSETQRNKGNFPGRFSGRQFSNSRSEMNVSTLELGDSALYLCASSLGGGDRETQYFGPGTRLLVL.

The sample holds a few counts of this clonotype. V gene TRBV7-2 combines with J gene TRBJ2-5; tentative D call: TRBD2 (5 bases). Germline CDR1 and CDR2: SGHTA and FQGNSA. The CDR3 extends over 16 amino acids. V dropped 2 bases and J dropped 2 bases, with 15 bases sitting between them. CDR3 nucleotide sequence: TGTGCCAGCAGCTTAATGAGGATGAGAGGGCAAGAGACCCAGTACTTC. Its protein is CASSLMRMRGQETQYF.

The V call is TRBV24-1, the J call TRBJ2-3; D call uncertain. CDR1 and CDR2 (germline): KGHDR, SFDVKD. V lost 4 bases, J lost 4 bases, and 11 bases lay in between. The CDR3 is 14 amino acids. As DNA, the CDR3 is TGTGCCACCAGTGACCCGGGCTCCCCAGATACGCAGTATTTT. Amino acid sequence: CATSDPGSPDTQYF.

This clonotype was counted only a few times. The chain recombines TRBV18 with TRBJ2-5, with 7 nucleotides matching TRBD1. Germline V lookup: CDR1 KGHSH, CDR2 LQKENI. V trimming: 3 bases; J trimming: 0 bases; junction bases outside the gene matches: 7. This CDR3 spans 16 amino acids. The CDR3 is CASSPGTVTYQETQYF. As DNA, the CDR3 is TGTGCCAGCTCACCTGGGACAGTCACGTACCAAGAGACCCAGTACTTC. The full variable domain, with the rest looked up from reference TRBV18 and TRBJ2-5, is NAGVMQNPRHLVRRRGQEARLRCSPMKGHSHVYWYRQLPEEGLKFMVYLQKENIIDESGMPKERFSAEFPKEGPSILRIQQVVRGDSAAYFCASSPGTVTYQETQYFGPGTRLLVL.

The V call is TRBV5-1, the J call TRBJ2-2; no reliable D call. CDR1 is SGHRS and CDR2 is YFSETQ in the germline V gene. The CDR3 has 15 amino acids. Trimming shortened V by 4 bases and J by 4 bases, and 14 bases separated the two germline ends. The CDR3 region is CASSPSHRVTGELFF. The CDR3, as DNA: TGCGCCAGCAGCCCTTCGCACCGAGTCACCGGGGAGCTGTTTTTT.

This clonotype came up many times. CDR3 in DNA: TGCAGTGCCAGTCGGGGGGAGAGCACTGAAGCTTTCTTT. This encodes CSASRGESTEAFF. The rearrangement joins TRBV20-1 to TRBJ1-1, with D perhaps TRBD1 (5 bases). The CDR3 runs to 13 residues. Per germline, CDR1 DFQATT and CDR2 SNEGSKA (reference sequence). V lost 6 bases and J 4 bases, leaving 15 bases between the germline ends.

This sequence joins TRBV6-5 and TRBJ2-1; 8 positions match TRBD2. The CDR3 runs 13 residues. Germline CDR1 and CDR2: MNHEY and SVGAGI. With V trimmed by 2 bases and J by 10 bases, 4 bases remained unmatched. CDR3 DNA sequence: TGTGCCAGCAGTTACCCCCCTAGCGGGGAGCAGTTCTTC. It encodes CASSYPPSGEQFF.

This clonotype was counted a few times. The rearrangement links TRBV4-1 to TRBJ2-6, with D possibly TRBD1 on 6 matching bases. Germline values: CDR1 MGHRA, CDR2 YSYEKL. V shed 2 bases and J shed 2 bases, with 13 bases lying between them. The length of the CDR3 is 17 residues. The CDR3 loop reads CASSQTGTHTGANVLTF. CDR3 bases: TGCGCCAGCAGCCAAACAGGGACACACACTGGGGCCAACGTCCTGACTTTC.

The gene calls are TRBV10-3 and TRBJ1-2; perhaps TRBD1 as D (5 bases). Trimming took off 6 bases at V and 5 bases at J, with 19 bases between the two ends. CDR3 size: 15 residues. CDR1 and CDR2 (germline): ENHRY, SYGVKD. CDR3 amino acids: CAIRPGLETRYGYTF. CDR3 coding DNA: TGTGCCATCAGACCGGGACTTGAGACACGATATGGCTACACCTTC.

The table lists this clonotype with many counts. The chain joins TRBV3-1 to TRBJ2-5, with a possible D match to TRBD1 (5 bases). Trimming cost V 0 bases and J 1 base, with 12 bases left between them. CDR1 is LGHDT and CDR2 is YNNKEL in the germline V gene (reference sequence). The CDR3 is 16 residues long. DNA of the CDR3: TGTGCCAGCAGCCAAGATTGGCAGGGCCTCCAAGAGACCCAGTACTTC. Translation: CASSQDWQGLQETQYF.

This clonotype was observed many times. This CDR3 is CSVGNTEAFF. The CDR3, as DNA: TGCAGCGTTGGAAACACTGAAGCTTTCTTT. V usage is TRBV29-1 and J usage is TRBJ1-1, with no clear D. Germline V gene sequence: CDR1 SQVTM, CDR2 ANQGSEA. The CDR3 totals 10 residues. Trimming left V 4 bases short and J 2 bases short, with 2 bases between.

In its sample, this clonotype was seen a few times. This chain joins TRBV20-1 and TRBJ1-1; weak D call: TRBD1 (6 bases). Trimming removed 5 bases from V and 1 base from J, with 8 bases in between. CDR3 length equals 12 residues. Germline loops: CDR1 DFQATT, CDR2 SNEGSKA (reference sequence). CDR3 nucleotides: TGCAGTGCTCAAGGGGGGAACACTGAAGCTTTCTTT. Translating gives CSAQGGNTEAFF.

In this sample, this clonotype turned up a few times. J is TRBJ1-1 and V is TRBV10-3; TRBD1 matches 7 bases. Germline V CDR1 and CDR2: ENHRY, SYGVKD. The CDR3 is made up of 13 amino acids. Unmatched junction bases numbered 7, after V lost 7 bases and J lost 5 bases. CDR3 loop: CAITPQGWTEAFF. The CDR3 DNA reads TGTGCCATCACCCCACAGGGGTGGACTGAAGCTTTCTTT.

The J gene is TRBJ2-6, the V gene TRBV29-1, with a possible D match to TRBD2 (6 bases). Deletions cut 0 bases from V and 1 base from J, with 19 bases between. CDR3 size: 19 residues. Germline V gene lookup returns CDR1 SQVTM and CDR2 ANQGSEA. CDR3 amino acids: CSVEETFAGMASGANVLTF. CDR3 nucleotides: TGCAGCGTTGAAGAGACTTTCGCGGGGATGGCTTCTGGGGCCAACGTCCTGACTTTC. The whole variable domain, remainder taken from reference TRBV29-1 and TRBJ2-6, is SAVISQKPSRDICQRGTSLTIQCQVDSQVTMMFWYRQQPGQSLTLIATANQGSEATYESGFVIDKFPISRPNLTFSTLTVSNMSPEDSSIYLCSVEETFAGMASGANVLTFGAGSRLTVL.

This clonotype was observed many times. The CDR3 nucleotides read TGTGCCAGCAGCTCCACAGCAGGCTCCTACGAGCAGTACTTC. This sequence encodes CASSSTAGSYEQYF. The chain has TRBV7-2 and TRBJ2-7; D gene uncertain. The germline gives CDR1 SGHTA, CDR2 FQGNSA. This CDR3 has 14 amino acids. Trimming shortened V by 4 bases and J by 0 bases, and 10 bases separated the two germline ends. Using reference TRBV7-2 and TRBJ2-7 for the parts outside the CDR3, the full variable domain is GAGVSQSPSNKVTEKGKDVELRCDPISGHTALYWYRQSLGQGLEFLIYFQGNSAPDKSGLPSDRFSAERTGGSVSTLTIQRTQQEDSAVYLCASSSTAGSYEQYFGPGTRLTVT.

J is TRBJ2-7 and V is TRBV28; D is ambiguous. Trimming took off 3 bases at V and 3 bases at J, with 9 bases between the two ends. In germline, CDR1 is MDHEN, CDR2 SYDVKM. CDR3 length equals 13 residues. The CDR3 nucleotides are TGTGCCAGCAGTTTCGACCGAAACTACGAGCAGTACGTC. Translation gives CASSFDRNYEQYV.

The chain recombines TRBV5-6 with TRBJ1-4; 8 bases are shared with TRBD1. The CDR3 covers 18 residues. The junction had 17 bases not matched to a gene; V was cut back by 3 bases and J by 7 bases. CDR1 is SGHDT and CDR2 is YYEEEE in the germline V gene. The CDR3 DNA sequence: TGTGCCAGCAGCTCACCAGTACATACGGACAGGGAAACTGAAAAACTGTTTTTT. Translating gives CASSSPVHTDRETEKLFF.

There are a few counts of this clonotype. This chain uses TRBV12-3 or TRBV12-4 with TRBJ2-5, with 8 bases aligning to TRBD2. Unmatched junction bases numbered 9, after V lost 1 base and J lost 5 bases. The CDR3 has 16 residues. The CDR3 here is CASSLVTSGNRETQYF. The DNA of the CDR3 is TGTGCCAGCAGTTTAGTTACTAGCGGAAACCGCGAGACCCAGTACTTC.

This clonotype appeared many times. The chain links TRBV7-3 to TRBJ2-3; either TRBD1 or TRBD2 may fit D (5 bases each). CDR3 length: 14 amino acids. Trimming removed 2 bases from V and 2 bases from J, with 8 bases in between. CDR1 is SGHTA and CDR2 is FQGTGA in the germline V gene. The CDR3 loop reads CASSLGDDTDTQYF. The CDR3 DNA reads TGTGCCAGCAGCTTAGGGGACGACACAGATACGCAGTATTTT.

This clonotype was observed a few times. This chain connects TRBV10-3 to TRBJ2-7, with D maybe TRBD1 (6 bases). The germline V gene has CDR1 ENHRY and CDR2 SYGVKD. The ends were cut back, 4 bases at V and 6 bases at J, with 10 bases in the middle. This CDR3 comprises 12 residues. Here the CDR3 DNA reads TGTGCCATCAGTGGGACAGAGTCCGAGCAGTACTTC. It is translated as CAISGTESEQYF.

The rearrangement uses TRBV6-6 and TRBJ1-2, with TRBD1 as a possible D gene (6 bases). The CDR3 extends over 17 amino acids. Germline V gives CDR1 MNHNY, CDR2 SVGAGI (reference sequence). The V end lost 0 bases, the J end lost 1 base, and 15 bases lay between the germline ends. The CDR3 DNA reads TGTGCCAGCAGTTACTCGCACGAGGGGGGACTTAACTATGGCTACACCTTC. Translating it yields CASSYSHEGGLNYGYTF.

By sample fraction, this clonotype is medium-sized. This chain connects TRBV5-1 to TRBJ1-1, with TRBD1 matching 9 bases. CDR3 size: 15 residues. Unmatched junction bases numbered 8, after V lost 3 bases and J lost 5 bases. Germline V lookup: CDR1 SGHRS, CDR2 YFSETQ. The CDR3 loop is CASSSGTGQATEAFF. The CDR3 DNA sequence: TGCGCCAGCAGCTCCGGGACAGGGCAGGCGACTGAAGCTTTCTTT.

V and J are TRBV7-3 and TRBJ1-1; D unclear. The germline V gene has CDR1 SGHTA and CDR2 FQGTGA. Trimming stripped 2 bases from V and 3 bases from J, with 10 bases between. This CDR3 contains 14 residues. The CDR3, as DNA: TGTGCCAGCAGCTTATTCCGGGTAGACACTGAAGCTTTCTTT. Amino acids: CASSLFRVDTEAFF.